This entry describes one T cell receptor (beta chain). Treatment: over 15 received Ad26.COV2.S at low or high dose, single or two shots; five or six received placebo; per-sample allocation not given. Each sample was drawn 63 days after the first injection (of vaccine or placebo). Data came from immunoSEQ multiplex PCR; TCRdb stores just in-frame clones and leaves some out. The data contain approximately 360,000 clones, about 80% of them singletons. This sample was taken from a study of Ad26.COV2.S vaccination and SARS-CoV-2 variants. CDR1 and CDR2 (germline): SGDLS, YYNGEE. Trimming removed 1 base from V and 2 bases from J; junction bases left unmatched: 8. CDR3 length: 16 amino acids.

The clonotype comes from a person between 18 and 60 years old who received the Ad26.COV2.S COVID-19 vaccine or a placebo. This sample comprised peripheral blood, obtained in a trial of Ad26.COV2.S vaccine versus placebo. The gene calls are TRBV9 and TRBJ2-5, with 7 nucleotides matching TRBD2. The CDR3 nucleotides read TGTGCCAGCAGCGTATCGTCTAGCGGTATTCAAGAGACCCAGTACTTC. Translated, it gives CASSVSSSGIQETQYF.